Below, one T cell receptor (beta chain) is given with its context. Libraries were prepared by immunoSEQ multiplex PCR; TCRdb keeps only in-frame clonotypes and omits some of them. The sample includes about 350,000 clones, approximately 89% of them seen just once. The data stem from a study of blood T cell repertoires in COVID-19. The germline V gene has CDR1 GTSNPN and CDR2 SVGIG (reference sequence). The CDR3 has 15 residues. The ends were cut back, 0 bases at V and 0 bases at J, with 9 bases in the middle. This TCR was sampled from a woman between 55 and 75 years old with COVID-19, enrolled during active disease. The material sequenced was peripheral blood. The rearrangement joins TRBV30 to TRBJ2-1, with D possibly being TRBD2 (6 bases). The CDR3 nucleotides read TGTGCCTGGAGTGTAGCGGGTAGCTCCTACAATGAGCAGTTCTTC. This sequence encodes CAWSVAGSSYNEQFF. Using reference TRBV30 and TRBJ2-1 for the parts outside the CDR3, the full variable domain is SQTIHQWPATLVQPVGSPLSLECTVEGTSNPNLYWYRQAAGRGLQLLFYSVGIGQISSEVPQNLSASRPQDRQFILSSKKLLLSDSGFYLCAWSVAGSSYNEQFFGPGTRLTVL.